This paragraph reports one TCR beta chain. Its antigen is currently not known. The input lacks base qualities; no much larger clone sits a single base away. These data originate in a study of neoadjuvant anti-PD-1 for oral cavity cancer (dated by TCRdb to the early 2020s). Regarding the study in general: Three to four biweekly doses of nivolumab at 3 mg/kg were mostly administered to patients before curative-intent surgical resection. Patients who did not progress were given a fourth nivolumab dose at about day 43 and had definitive surgical resection on days 50-56. Under RECIST 1.1, a patient counted as a responder if showing complete response, partial response or stable disease, and as a non-responder if showing progression. A roughly 30% response rate was observed in the parent correlative cohort, in which around twelve patients were included.

From a lookup of the germline V gene, CDR1 and CDR2 are MNHEY and SVGAGI. The CDR3 measures 11 amino acids from cysteine to phenylalanine. CDR3 DNA only is kept here, 33 bases in frame from base 1. The junction carries 3 bases between V and J, which are trimmed by 2 bases and 7 bases respectively. The time point label, as the study defines it: after neoadjuvant nivolumab, at surgical resection. Patients were newly diagnosed with stage II-IVA oral cavity squamous cell carcinoma and had received no prior systemic or radiation treatment. The cohort consisted of patients with HPV-negative, locally advanced oral cavity squamous cell carcinoma. No culture maintenance or expansion was done, as the peripheral blood mononuclear cells went straight to analysis. Samples were obtained from a longitudinal correlative study of a single-arm phase II trial of neoadjuvant nivolumab in oral cavity squamous cell carcinoma. Genomic DNA-based TCRbeta sequencing was performed on subject-matched pre- and post-treatment PBMCs and tumors from three responders and three non-responders. Peripheral blood mononuclear cells were collected before nivolumab treatment and again after treatment, at the time of surgery. The Maxwell RSC DNA from Cells kit was used to isolate genomic DNA from PBMCs.

For deep sequencing, each PBMC sample was run in six replicates, with libraries mostly built from roughly 460 ng of input genomic DNA. The immunoSEQ hsTCRbeta kit was used to prepare TCRbeta libraries, following the manufacturer's instructions. Sequencing of the completed libraries took place using an Illumina NovaSeq 6000 S4 flow cell after they had been pooled to approximately 3 nM. The authors' analysis ran thus. The immunoSEQ Analyzer was used for raw data preprocessing and quality control. The analysis was restricted to productive rearrangements, with each unique CDR3 amino acid sequence defining a clonotype. Repertoire clonality was estimated as the Gini-Simpson index, which was computed with the R package tcR. Gini indices were compared with Student's t test, and associations with tumor size change were assessed by Pearson correlation. TCRdb took over this immuneACCESS table, retaining in-frame rearrangements with V and J assigned. Such tables are incomplete; in checked studies, under half of the missing clones stem from an unresolved V gene, and the remainder is unexplained. V and J calls and clone size are copied from that table; D and trimming were computed from the DNA. The sample contains around 13,000 clones, 70% to 85% of them found a single time. The ten largest make up over 2% of the sample.

What the study reported, not specific to this receptor: TCR analyses included only three patients per response group, and the authors called for larger cohorts for validation. Within PBMCs, T cell clonality (Gini index) was significantly higher in non-responders than responders after neoadjuvant nivolumab. Higher pretreatment blood TCRbeta clonality and lower post-treatment tumor TCRbeta clonality were correlated with higher pretreatment blood Treg/Th17 ratios.

The starting material was PBMCs, obtained after nivolumab (anti-PD-1) treatment. The receptor was isolated from a person aged 40 to 85 with oral cavity squamous cell carcinoma. In this chain, TRBV6-5 is recombined with TRBJ2-1; the D gene cannot be named for sure. The CDR3 in this case is CASSYLNEQFF. The nucleotide sequence reads as follows: TGTGCCAGCAGTTACCTAAATGAGCAGTTCTTC.